What follows is one TCR beta chain and its context. This specimen belongs to a study of blood T cell repertoires in COVID-19. Overall study: Spain, Italy and the United States supplied samples that represented acute and convalescent COVID-19. T cells, B-cell-depleted T cells, or PBMCs provided the cDNA or gDNA that served as material.

The CDR3 sequence is 13 residues long. Germline values: CDR1 MDHEN, CDR2 SYDVKM. The V end lost 6 bases, the J end lost 0 bases, and 6 bases lay between the germline ends. Per the original data handling: Reference gene primer amplification yielded estimated nucleated cell counts. The assay was immunoSEQ multiplex PCR, and TCRdb's table has in-frame clones only and misses some. The V and J calls and clone size come from that table; D and trimming were worked out from the DNA. The sample records approximately 110,000 clones, roughly 70% being singletons. This chain links TRBV28 with TRBJ1-5; no reliable D call. The receptor was isolated from a human donor with acute or convalescent COVID-19. The donor label of this sample is uncertain. Sample: peripheral blood. The CDR3 DNA reads as TGTGCCAGCAGCTATAATAGCAATCAGCCCCAGCATTTT. Translated: CASSYNSNQPQHF.